One and the same sample provided the 21 T cell receptor beta chains below, sequenced in a study of lymphopenia after photon versus proton radiotherapy. Generated by immunoSEQ multiplex PCR, the TCRdb table keeps only in-frame clones and is missing some. The data contain about 35,000 clones, about 90% of them seen just once; the ten biggest clones take up about 16%. This material consisted of peripheral blood, taken from a patient treated with photon-based radiotherapy. These receptors were obtained from a man aged 60-69 years with cholangiocarcinoma.

This clone was detected only a few times. The rearrangement joins TRBV4-2 to TRBJ2-1; D is ambiguous. Trimming removed 0 bases at V and 5 bases at J, with 2 bases between. The CDR3 is 12 amino acids. CDR1 and CDR2 from the germline V gene are LGHNA and YNFKEQ. Here the CDR3 DNA reads TGTGCCAGCAGCCAAGAGAACAATGAGCAGTTCTTC. Translating gives CASSQENNEQFF.

Only one count was recorded for this clone. The chain recombines TRBV28 with TRBJ2-3; 9 bases align to TRBD1. Germline CDR1 reads MDHEN; CDR2 reads SYDVKM. The V gene end was trimmed by 5 bases and the J gene end by 0 bases; junction bases not matched to a gene: 3. There are 15 residues in the CDR3. Here the CDR3 reads CASSPGQGSTDTQYF. Written as DNA, the CDR3 is TGTGCCAGCAGTCCCGGACAGGGGAGCACAGATACGCAGTATTTT.

This clone was detected only once. The rearrangement uses TRBV19 and TRBJ2-5; 14 nucleotides agree with TRBD2. This CDR3 is 18 amino acids long. V was clipped by 7 bases and J by 7 bases; unmatched bases: 17. Germline assignment: CDR1 LNHDA and CDR2 SQIVND (reference sequence). CDR3 nucleotide sequence: TGTGCCAGTAACCCCGGTGGGACTAGCGGGGGCCCGCGGTCGACCCAGTACTTC. It is translated as CASNPGGTSGGPRSTQYF.

This chain connects TRBV5-1 to TRBJ2-5; the D call may be TRBD1 or TRBD2 (5 bases each). Trimming removed 4 bases from V and 5 bases from J, with 18 bases in between. In germline, CDR1 is SGHRS, CDR2 YFSETQ. This CDR3 is 15 amino acids long. Here the CDR3 reads CASSTYGTGEETQYF. Written as DNA, the CDR3 is TGCGCCAGCAGCACATACGGGACCGGAGAGGAGACCCAGTACTTC.

The CDR3 region has the DNA TGTGCCAGCAGCCCGTATGGCGGGGTATGGTACGAGCAGTACTTC. Translating gives CASSPYGGVWYEQYF. The chain combines TRBV7-9 with TRBJ2-7; tentatively, D is TRBD2 (6 bases). The V end lost 5 bases, the J end lost 4 bases, and 18 bases lay between the germline ends. Germline V lookup: CDR1 SEHNR, CDR2 FQNEAQ (reference sequence). The CDR3 extends over 15 amino acids.

The chain has TRBV6-1 and TRBJ1-4; TRBD1 aligns across 9 bases. CDR1 is MNHNS and CDR2 is SASEGT in the germline V gene. V trimming: 3 bases; J trimming: 7 bases; junction bases outside the gene matches: 12. CDR3 size: 17 residues. CDR3 DNA: TGTGCCAGCAGTGACCCGGACAGGGGACGGGGTTTTGAAAAACTGTTTTTT. Translating gives CASSDPDRGRGFEKLFF.

Written as DNA, the CDR3 is TGTGCCAGCAGCTACCTCCTGACAGGGGACACTGAAGCTTTCTTT. This encodes CASSYLLTGDTEAFF. V is TRBV11-3 and J is TRBJ1-1, with TRBD1 identical over 8 bases. CDR3 length: 15 residues. Germline CDR1 is SGHNT and CDR2 is YENEEA. After removal of 4 bases from V and 3 bases from J, the junction contained 7 bases not matched to a gene.

The chain combines TRBV7-8 with TRBJ2-3; tentatively, D is TRBD1 (5 bases). Germline-derived CDR1 and CDR2 are SGHVS and FQNEAQ. V lost 1 base to trimming and J lost 4 bases, with 18 bases between them. The length of the CDR3 is 17 residues. CDR3 loop: CASSLGVGVNYPDTQYF. The CDR3, as DNA: TGTGCCAGCAGCTTAGGTGTAGGGGTGAATTACCCAGATACGCAGTATTTT.

The chain couples TRBV11-2 to TRBJ1-1; the D is unclear. The CDR3 sequence is 14 residues long. Germline CDR1 is SGHAT and CDR2 is FQNNGV. V was trimmed by 3 bases and J by 2 bases, leaving 10 bases between them. The CDR3 spells CASSLSSGNTEAFF. The DNA of the CDR3 is TGTGCCAGCAGCTTGAGTTCAGGAAACACTGAAGCTTTCTTT.

The V gene is TRBV5-1, the J gene TRBJ1-1, with 8 bases identical to TRBD1. The CDR3 totals 15 residues. Germline loops: CDR1 SGHRS, CDR2 YFSETQ. V gave up 2 bases and J gave up 5 bases; unmatched junction bases: 8. The CDR3 DNA is TGCGCCAGCAGCTTCCAGGGGGCGCGGGATACTGAAGCTTTCTTT. Translating it yields CASSFQGARDTEAFF.

The chain has TRBV7-9 and TRBJ2-1; D not resolved. V was trimmed by 3 bases and J by 7 bases, leaving 4 bases between them. CDR1 and CDR2 (germline): SEHNR, FQNEAQ (reference sequence). The CDR3 sequence is 11 residues long. The CDR3 coding sequence is TGTGCCAGCAGCTTCGGGAATGAGCAGTTCTTC. Encoded protein: CASSFGNEQFF.

The chain has TRBV5-6 and TRBJ1-1; D is unclear. The CDR3 length is 12 residues. Germline-derived CDR1 and CDR2 are SGHDT and YYEEEE. V was trimmed by 3 bases and J by 5 bases, leaving 8 bases between them. CDR3: CASSSGGTEAFF. The CDR3 region has the DNA TGTGCCAGCAGCTCTGGTGGAACTGAAGCTTTCTTT.

The rearrangement joins TRBV6-1 to TRBJ2-7, with TRBD1 matching 8 bases. Germline V gene lookup returns CDR1 MNHNS and CDR2 SASEGT. The CDR3 has 16 amino acids. Trimming took 3 bases from V and 5 from J; bases not matched to a gene: 12. The CDR3 DNA sequence: TGTGCCAGCAGTGATTTTTTGAGACAGGGGTTGGACGAGCAGTACTTC. Amino acid sequence: CASSDFLRQGLDEQYF.

This clone showed up just once. The chain couples TRBV9 to TRBJ1-2; D is ambiguous. Trimming removed 0 bases from V and 2 bases from J, with 11 bases in between. The CDR3 is made up of 15 amino acids. Germline loops: CDR1 SGDLS, CDR2 YYNGEE. The CDR3, as DNA: TGTGCCAGCAGCGTAGCTGATGTTATCAACTATGGCTACACCTTC. Protein sequence: CASSVADVINYGYTF.

The gene calls are TRBV7-3 and TRBJ1-5; 8 bases line up with TRBD1. Germline V gene data show CDR1 as SGHTA and CDR2 as FQGTGA. V gave up 5 bases and J gave up 2 bases; unmatched junction bases: 2. The CDR3 is 14 residues long. CDR3 protein: CASSPGQGNQPQHF. CDR3 nucleotide sequence: TGTGCCAGCAGCCCGGGACAGGGCAATCAGCCCCAGCATTTT.

This chain links TRBV19 with TRBJ2-7, with 8 bases matching TRBD1. The J segment lost 3 bases and the V segment lost 5 bases, leaving 6 bases of the junction unmatched. The CDR3 spans 14 residues. Germline V gives CDR1 LNHDA, CDR2 SQIVND (reference sequence). The DNA for the CDR3 is TGTGCCAGTAGTGCTCGACAGGGGAGCTACGAGCAGTACTTC. It yields the protein CASSARQGSYEQYF.

The V gene is TRBV11-1, the J gene TRBJ2-3; 8 bases are shared with TRBD1. The CDR3 length is 17 residues. V was clipped by 0 bases and J by 4 bases; unmatched bases: 9. Per the germline V gene, CDR1 is SGHAT and CDR2 is FQDESV (reference sequence). CDR3 sequence (DNA): TGTGCCAGCAGCTTAGCGCCGGACAGGGAACCCCCAGATACGCAGTATTTT. Its translation: CASSLAPDREPPDTQYF.

The J gene is TRBJ2-3, the V gene TRBV2; D not certain. Trimming shortened V by 2 bases and J by 2 bases, and 8 bases separated the two germline ends. This CDR3 has 14 residues. Germline-derived CDR1 and CDR2 are SNHLY and FYNNEI. The CDR3, as DNA: TGTGCCAGCAGTGAACTAATTCCCACAGATACGCAGTATTTT. Translated: CASSELIPTDTQYF.

The chain joins TRBV7-3 to TRBJ1-1, with 7 bases aligning to TRBD1. CDR1 SGHTA and CDR2 FQGTGA come from the germline V gene. This CDR3 comprises 14 residues. The V segment lost 3 bases and the J segment 4 bases; nucleotides outside the gene matches: 5. CDR3 in DNA: TGTGCCAGCAGCTTGGAGAGACAGGGCACTGAAGCTTTCTTT. Translated, it gives CASSLERQGTEAFF.

This clone was observed a single time. This rearrangement joins TRBV27 to TRBJ2-7; D gene uncertain. Germline V CDR1 and CDR2: MNHEY, SMNVEV (reference sequence). The CDR3 has 13 residues. V was clipped by 2 bases and J by 2 bases, with 7 bases between them. The CDR3 is CASSLGDTYEQYF. CDR3 DNA: TGTGCCAGCAGTTTAGGAGACACCTACGAGCAGTACTTC.

This clone was detected only once. The rearrangement uses TRBV19 and TRBJ2-3; D is tentatively TRBD1 or TRBD2 (5 bases each). Germline assignment: CDR1 LNHDA and CDR2 SQIVND (reference sequence). CDR3 size: 15 residues. Trimming shortened V by 3 bases and J by 0 bases, and 10 bases separated the two germline ends. CDR3 coding DNA: TGTGCCAGTAGTATTGGGGGAGTGAGCACAGATACGCAGTATTTT. Amino acid sequence: CASSIGGVSTDTQYF.